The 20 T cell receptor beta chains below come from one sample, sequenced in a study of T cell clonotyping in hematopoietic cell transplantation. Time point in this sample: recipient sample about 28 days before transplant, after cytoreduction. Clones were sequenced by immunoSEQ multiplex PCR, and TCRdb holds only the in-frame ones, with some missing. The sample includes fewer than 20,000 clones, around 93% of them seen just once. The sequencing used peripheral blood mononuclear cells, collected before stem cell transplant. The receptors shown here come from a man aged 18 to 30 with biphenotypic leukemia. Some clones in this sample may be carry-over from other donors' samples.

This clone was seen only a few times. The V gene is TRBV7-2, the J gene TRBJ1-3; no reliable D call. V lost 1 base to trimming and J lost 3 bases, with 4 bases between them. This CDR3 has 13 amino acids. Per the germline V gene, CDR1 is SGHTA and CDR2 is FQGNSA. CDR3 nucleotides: TGTGCCAGCAGCTTAGGCCATGGAAACACCATATATTTT. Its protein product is CASSLGHGNTIYF.

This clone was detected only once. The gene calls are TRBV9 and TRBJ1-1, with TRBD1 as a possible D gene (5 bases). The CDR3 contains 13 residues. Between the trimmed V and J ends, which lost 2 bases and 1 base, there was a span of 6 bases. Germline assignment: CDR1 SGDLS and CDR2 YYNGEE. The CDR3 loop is CASSVTENTEAFF. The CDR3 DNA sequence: TGTGCCAGCAGCGTGACAGAGAACACTGAAGCTTTCTTT.

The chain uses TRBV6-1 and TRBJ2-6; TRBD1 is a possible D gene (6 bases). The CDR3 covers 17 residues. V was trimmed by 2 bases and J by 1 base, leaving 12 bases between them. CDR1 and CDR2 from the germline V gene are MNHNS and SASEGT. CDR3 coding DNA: TGTGCCAGCAGTGAACCCTACACAGGGTCTGGGGCCAACGTCCTGACTTTC. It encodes CASSEPYTGSGANVLTF.

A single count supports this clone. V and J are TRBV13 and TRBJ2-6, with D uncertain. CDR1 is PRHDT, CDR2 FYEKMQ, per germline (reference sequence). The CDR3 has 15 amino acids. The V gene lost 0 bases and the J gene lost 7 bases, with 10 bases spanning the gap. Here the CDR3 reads CASSLGRHIANVLTF. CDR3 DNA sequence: TGTGCCAGCAGCTTAGGCCGTCATATAGCCAACGTCCTGACTTTC.

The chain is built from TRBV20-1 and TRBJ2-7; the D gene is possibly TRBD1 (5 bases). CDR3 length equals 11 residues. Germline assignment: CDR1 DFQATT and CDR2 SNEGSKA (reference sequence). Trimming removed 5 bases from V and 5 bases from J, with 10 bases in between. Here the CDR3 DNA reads TGCAGTGCTCCCGGACATGACGAGCAGTACTTC. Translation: CSAPGHDEQYF.

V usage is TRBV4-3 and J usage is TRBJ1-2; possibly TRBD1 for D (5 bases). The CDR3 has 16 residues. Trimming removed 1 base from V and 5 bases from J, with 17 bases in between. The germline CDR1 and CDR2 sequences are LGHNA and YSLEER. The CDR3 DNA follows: TGCGCCAGCAGCCAAGTGGCGCGACGGGGGGAGTATGGCTACACCTTC. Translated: CASSQVARRGEYGYTF.

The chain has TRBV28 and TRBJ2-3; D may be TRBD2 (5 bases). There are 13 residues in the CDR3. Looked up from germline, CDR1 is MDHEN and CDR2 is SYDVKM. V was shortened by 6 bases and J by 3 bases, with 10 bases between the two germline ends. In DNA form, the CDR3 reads TGTGCCAGCAGCTCGGACTCAACAGATACGCAGTATTTT. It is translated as CASSSDSTDTQYF.

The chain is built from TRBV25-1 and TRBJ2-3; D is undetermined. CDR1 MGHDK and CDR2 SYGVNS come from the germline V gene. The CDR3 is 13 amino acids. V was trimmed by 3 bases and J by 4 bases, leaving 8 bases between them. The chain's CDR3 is CASSDGSPDTQYF. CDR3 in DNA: TGTGCCAGCAGTGACGGGTCCCCAGATACGCAGTATTTT.

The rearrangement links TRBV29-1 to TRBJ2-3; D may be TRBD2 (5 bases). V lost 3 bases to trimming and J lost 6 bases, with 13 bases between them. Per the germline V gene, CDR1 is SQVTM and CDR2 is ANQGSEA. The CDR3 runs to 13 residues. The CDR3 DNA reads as TGCAGCGTTGACCTAGCACTTGGGGATACGCAGTATTTT. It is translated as CSVDLALGDTQYF.

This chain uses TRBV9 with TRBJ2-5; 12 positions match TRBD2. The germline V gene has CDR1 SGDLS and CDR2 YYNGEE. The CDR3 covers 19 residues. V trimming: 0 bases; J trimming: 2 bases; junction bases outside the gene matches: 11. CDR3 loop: CASSVGGLAGSRGQETQYF. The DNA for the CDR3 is TGTGCCAGCAGCGTAGGTGGACTAGCGGGGTCTCGGGGGCAAGAGACCCAGTACTTC.

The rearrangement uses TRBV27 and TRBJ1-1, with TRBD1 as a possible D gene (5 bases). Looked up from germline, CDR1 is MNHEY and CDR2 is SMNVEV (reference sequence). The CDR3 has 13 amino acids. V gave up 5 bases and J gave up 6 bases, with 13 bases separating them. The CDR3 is CASSLPGSAEAFF. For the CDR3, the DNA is TGTGCCAGCAGTCTGCCAGGGAGCGCTGAAGCTTTCTTT.

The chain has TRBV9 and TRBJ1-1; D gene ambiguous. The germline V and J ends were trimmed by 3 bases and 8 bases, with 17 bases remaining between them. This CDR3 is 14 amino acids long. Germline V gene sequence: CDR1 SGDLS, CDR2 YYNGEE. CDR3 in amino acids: CASSADPGTREAFF. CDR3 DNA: TGTGCCAGCAGCGCTGACCCGGGAACTAGAGAAGCTTTCTTT.

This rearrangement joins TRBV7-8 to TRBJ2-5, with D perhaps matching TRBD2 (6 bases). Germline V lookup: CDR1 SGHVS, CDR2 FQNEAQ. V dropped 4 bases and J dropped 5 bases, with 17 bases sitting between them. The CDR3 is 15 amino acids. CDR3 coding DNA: TGTGCCAGCAGCTCGCCGGGGGACGGCCGGGAGACCCAGTACTTC. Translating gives CASSSPGDGRETQYF.

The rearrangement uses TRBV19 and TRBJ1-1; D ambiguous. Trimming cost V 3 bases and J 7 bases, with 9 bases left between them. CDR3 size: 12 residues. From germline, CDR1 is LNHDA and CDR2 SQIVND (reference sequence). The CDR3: CASSIVGYEAFF. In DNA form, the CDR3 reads TGTGCCAGTAGTATCGTCGGCTATGAAGCTTTCTTT.

CDR3 nucleotide sequence: TGCAGCGTTCCCCTGCATGGCTACACCTTC. Protein: CSVPLHGYTF. The chain recombines TRBV29-1 with TRBJ1-2; D remains unclear. With 5 bases removed from V and 6 bases from J, the gap between germline ends came to 7 bases. Germline CDR1 is SQVTM and CDR2 is ANQGSEA. This CDR3 is built from 10 residues.

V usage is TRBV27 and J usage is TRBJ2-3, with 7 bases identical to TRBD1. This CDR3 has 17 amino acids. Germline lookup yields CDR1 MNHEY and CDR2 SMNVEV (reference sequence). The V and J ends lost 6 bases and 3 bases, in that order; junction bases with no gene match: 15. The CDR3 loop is CASRPGQRRGETDTQYF. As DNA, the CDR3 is TGTGCCAGCAGGCCGGGACAGAGGCGAGGTGAGACAGATACGCAGTATTTT.

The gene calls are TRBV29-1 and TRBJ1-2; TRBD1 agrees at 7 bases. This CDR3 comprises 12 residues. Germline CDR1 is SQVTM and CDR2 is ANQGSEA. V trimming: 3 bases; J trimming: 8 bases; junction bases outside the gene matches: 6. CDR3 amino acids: CSVEGYRGGYTF. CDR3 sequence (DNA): TGCAGCGTTGAGGGCTACAGGGGCGGCTACACCTTC.

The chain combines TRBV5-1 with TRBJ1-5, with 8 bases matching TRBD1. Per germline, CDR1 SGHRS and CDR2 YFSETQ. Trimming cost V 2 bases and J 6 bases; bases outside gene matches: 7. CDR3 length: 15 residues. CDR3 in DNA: TGCGCCAGCAGCTTCTCGGGACAGGAAAGTCAGCCCCAGCATTTT. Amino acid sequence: CASSFSGQESQPQHF.

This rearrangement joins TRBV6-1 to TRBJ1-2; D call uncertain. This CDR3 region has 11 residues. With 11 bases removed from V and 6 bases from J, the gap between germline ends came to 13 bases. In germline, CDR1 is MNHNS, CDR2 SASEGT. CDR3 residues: CAGVDGNGYTF. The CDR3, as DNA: TGTGCCGGTGTTGACGGCAATGGCTACACCTTC.

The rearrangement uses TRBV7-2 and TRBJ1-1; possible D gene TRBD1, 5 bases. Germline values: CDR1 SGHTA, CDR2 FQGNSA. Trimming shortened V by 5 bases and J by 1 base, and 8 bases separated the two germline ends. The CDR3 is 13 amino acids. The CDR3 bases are TGTGCCAGCAGCCCCGGGGGGAACACTGAAGCTTTCTTT. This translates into CASSPGGNTEAFF.